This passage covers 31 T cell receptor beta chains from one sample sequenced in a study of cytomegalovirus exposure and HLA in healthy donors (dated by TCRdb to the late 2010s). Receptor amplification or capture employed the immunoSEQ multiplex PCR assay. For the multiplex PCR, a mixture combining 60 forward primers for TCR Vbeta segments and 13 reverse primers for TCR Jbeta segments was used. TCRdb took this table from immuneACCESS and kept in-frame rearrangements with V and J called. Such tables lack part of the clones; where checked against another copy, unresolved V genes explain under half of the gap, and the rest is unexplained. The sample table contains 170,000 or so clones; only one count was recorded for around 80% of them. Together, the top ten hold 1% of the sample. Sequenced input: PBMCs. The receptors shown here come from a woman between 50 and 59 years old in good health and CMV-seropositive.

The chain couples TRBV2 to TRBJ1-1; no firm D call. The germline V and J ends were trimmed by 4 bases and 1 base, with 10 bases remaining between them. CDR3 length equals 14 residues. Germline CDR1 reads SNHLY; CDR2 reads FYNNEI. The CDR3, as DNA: TGTGCCAGCAGTGTGTCGCGTAAGAACACTGAAGCTTTCTTT. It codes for CASSVSRKNTEAFF.

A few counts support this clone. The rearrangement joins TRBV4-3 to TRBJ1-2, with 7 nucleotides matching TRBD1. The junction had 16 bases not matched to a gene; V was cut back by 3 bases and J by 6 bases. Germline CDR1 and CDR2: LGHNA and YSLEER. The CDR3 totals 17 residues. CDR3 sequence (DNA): TGCGCCAGCAGCCAGACTATTGGCCGGCCAGGGGGTGATGGCTACACCTTC. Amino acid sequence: CASSQTIGRPGGDGYTF.

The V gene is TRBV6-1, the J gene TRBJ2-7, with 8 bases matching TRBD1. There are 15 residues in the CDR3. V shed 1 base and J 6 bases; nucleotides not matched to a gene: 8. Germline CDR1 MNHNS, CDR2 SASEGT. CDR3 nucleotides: TGTGCCAGCAGTGAAGTGGGGGCAGGGGGCGGCGAGCAGTACTTC. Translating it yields CASSEVGAGGGEQYF.

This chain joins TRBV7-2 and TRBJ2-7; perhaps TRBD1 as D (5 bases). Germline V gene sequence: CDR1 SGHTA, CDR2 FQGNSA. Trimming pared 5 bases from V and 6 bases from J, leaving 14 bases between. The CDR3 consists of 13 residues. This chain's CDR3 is CASSPAQGVEQYF. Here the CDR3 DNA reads TGTGCCAGCAGCCCCGCCCAGGGCGTCGAGCAGTACTTC.

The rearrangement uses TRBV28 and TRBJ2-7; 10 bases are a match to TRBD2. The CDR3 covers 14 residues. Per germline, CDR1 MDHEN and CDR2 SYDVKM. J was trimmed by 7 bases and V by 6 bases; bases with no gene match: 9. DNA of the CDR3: TGTGCCAGCAGGAAAGCGGGAGGGCCTCGAGAGCAGTACTTC. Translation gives CASRKAGGPREQYF.

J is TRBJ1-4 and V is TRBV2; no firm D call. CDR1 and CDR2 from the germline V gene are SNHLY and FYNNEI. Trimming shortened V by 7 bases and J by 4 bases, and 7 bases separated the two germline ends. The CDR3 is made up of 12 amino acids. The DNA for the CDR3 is TGTGCCAGCACTCAGTATAATGAAAAACTGTTTTTT. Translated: CASTQYNEKLFF. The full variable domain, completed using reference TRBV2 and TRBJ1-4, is EPEVTQTPSHQVTQMGQEVILRCVPISNHLYFYWYRQILGQKVEFLVSFYNNEISEKSEIFDDQFSVERPDGSNFTLKIRSTKLEDSAMYFCASTQYNEKLFFGSGTQLSVL.

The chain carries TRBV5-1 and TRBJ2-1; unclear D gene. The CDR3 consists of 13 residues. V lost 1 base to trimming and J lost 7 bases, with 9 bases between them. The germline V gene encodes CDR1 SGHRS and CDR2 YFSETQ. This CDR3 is CASSLNLRNEQFF. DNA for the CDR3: TGCGCCAGCAGCTTGAATCTGAGGAATGAGCAGTTCTTC. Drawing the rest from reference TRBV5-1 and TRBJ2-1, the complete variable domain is KAGVTQTPRYLIKTRGQQVTLSCSPISGHRSVSWYQQTPGQGLQFLFEYFSETQRNKGNFPGRFSGRQFSNSRSEMNVSTLELGDSALYLCASSLNLRNEQFFGPGTRLTVL.

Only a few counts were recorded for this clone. The CDR3 here is CSVESGGVGQPQHF. The CDR3 DNA is TGCAGCGTTGAGAGTGGGGGGGTTGGCCAGCCCCAGCATTTT. This chain uses TRBV29-1 with TRBJ1-5, with D perhaps matching TRBD1 (5 bases). Deletions cut 3 bases from V and 7 bases from J, with 16 bases between. CDR3 length: 14 amino acids. Germline V gene lookup returns CDR1 SQVTM and CDR2 ANQGSEA.

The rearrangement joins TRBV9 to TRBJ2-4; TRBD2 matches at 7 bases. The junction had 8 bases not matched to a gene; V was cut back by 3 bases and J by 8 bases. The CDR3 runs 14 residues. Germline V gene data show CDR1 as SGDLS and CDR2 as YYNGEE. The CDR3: CASSDVGGGDIQYF. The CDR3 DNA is TGTGCCAGCAGCGACGTTGGCGGGGGTGACATTCAGTACTTC.

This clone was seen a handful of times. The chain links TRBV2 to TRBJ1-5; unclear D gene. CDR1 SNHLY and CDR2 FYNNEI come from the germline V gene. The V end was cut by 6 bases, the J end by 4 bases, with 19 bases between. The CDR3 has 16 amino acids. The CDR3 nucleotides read TGTGCCAGCAGAGACCCCATCCTGGGAGGTAATCAGCCCCAGCATTTT. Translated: CASRDPILGGNQPQHF.

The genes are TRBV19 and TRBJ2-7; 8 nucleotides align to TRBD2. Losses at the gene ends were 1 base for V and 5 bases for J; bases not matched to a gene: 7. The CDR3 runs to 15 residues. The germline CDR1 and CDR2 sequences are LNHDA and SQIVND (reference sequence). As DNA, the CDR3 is TGTGCCAGTAGTATAGCGGGAGGGCGAATCCACGAGCAGTACTTC. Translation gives CASSIAGGRIHEQYF.

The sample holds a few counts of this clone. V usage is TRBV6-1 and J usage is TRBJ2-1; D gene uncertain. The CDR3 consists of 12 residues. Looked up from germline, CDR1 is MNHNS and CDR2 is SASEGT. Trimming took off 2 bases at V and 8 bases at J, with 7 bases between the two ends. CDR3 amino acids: CASSEIGDEQFF. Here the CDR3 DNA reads TGTGCCAGCAGTGAAATTGGAGATGAGCAGTTCTTC.

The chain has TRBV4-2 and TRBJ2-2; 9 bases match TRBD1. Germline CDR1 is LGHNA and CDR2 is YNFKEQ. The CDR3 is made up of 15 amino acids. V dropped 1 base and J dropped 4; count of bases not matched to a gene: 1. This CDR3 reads CASSQGQGGTGELFF. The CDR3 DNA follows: TGTGCCAGCAGCCAAGGACAGGGGGGCACCGGGGAGCTGTTTTTT.

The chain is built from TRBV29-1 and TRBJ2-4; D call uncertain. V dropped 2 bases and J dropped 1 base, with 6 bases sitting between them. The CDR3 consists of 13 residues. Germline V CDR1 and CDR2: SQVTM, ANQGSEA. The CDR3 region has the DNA TGCAGCGTTGAAATGCGTGCCAAAAACATTCAGTACTTC. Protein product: CSVEMRAKNIQYF.

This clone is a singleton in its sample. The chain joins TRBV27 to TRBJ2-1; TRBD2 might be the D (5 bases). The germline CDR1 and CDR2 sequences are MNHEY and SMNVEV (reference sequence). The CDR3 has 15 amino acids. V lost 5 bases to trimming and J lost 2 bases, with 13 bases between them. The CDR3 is CASSLLGGPYNEQFF. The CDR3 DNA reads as TGTGCCAGCAGTCTCTTAGGAGGCCCCTACAATGAGCAGTTCTTC.

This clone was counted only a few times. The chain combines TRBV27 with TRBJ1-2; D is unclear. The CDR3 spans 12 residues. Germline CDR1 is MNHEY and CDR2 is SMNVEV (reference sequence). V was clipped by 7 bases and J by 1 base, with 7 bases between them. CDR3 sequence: CASTRFNYGYTF. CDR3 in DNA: TGTGCCAGCACGAGATTTAACTATGGCTACACCTTC.

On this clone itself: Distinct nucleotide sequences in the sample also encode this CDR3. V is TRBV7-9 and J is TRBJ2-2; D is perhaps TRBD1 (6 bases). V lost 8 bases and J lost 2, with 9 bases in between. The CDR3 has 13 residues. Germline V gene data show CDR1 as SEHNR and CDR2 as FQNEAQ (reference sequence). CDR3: CASSGVNTGELFF. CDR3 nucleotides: TGTGCCAGCTCAGGGGTAAACACCGGGGAGCTGTTTTTT.

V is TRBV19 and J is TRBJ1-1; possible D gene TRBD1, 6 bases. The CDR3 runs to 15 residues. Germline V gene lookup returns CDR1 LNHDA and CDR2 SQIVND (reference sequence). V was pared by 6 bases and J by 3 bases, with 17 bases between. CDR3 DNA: TGTGCCAGTAGGCACCATACAGGGAGACACACTGAAGCTTTCTTT. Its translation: CASRHHTGRHTEAFF. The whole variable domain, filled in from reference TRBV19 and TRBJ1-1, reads DGGITQSPKYLFRKEGQNVTLSCEQNLNHDAMYWYRQDPGQGLRLIYYSQIVNDFQKGDIAEGYSVSREKKESFPLTVTSAQKNPTAFYLCASRHHTGRHTEAFFGQGTRLTVV.

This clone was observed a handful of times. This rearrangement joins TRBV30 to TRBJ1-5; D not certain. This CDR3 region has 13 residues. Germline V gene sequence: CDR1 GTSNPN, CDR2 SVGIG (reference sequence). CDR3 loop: CAGDGGKNQPQHF. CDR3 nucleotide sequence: TGTGCGGGTGATGGAGGGAAAAATCAGCCCCAGCATTTT. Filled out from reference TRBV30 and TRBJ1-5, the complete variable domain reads SQTIHQWPATLVQPVGSPLSLECTVEGTSNPNLYWYRQAAGRGLQLLFYSVGIGQISSEVPQNLSASRPQDRQFILSSKKLLLSDSGFYLCAGDGGKNQPQHFGDGTRLSIL.

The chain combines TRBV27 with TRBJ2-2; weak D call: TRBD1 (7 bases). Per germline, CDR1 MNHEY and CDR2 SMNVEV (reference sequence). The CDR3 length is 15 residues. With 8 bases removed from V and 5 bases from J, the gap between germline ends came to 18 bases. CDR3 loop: CASGRGVVVTGELFF. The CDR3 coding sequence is TGTGCCAGCGGCAGGGGGGTGGTTGTTACCGGGGAGCTGTTTTTT.

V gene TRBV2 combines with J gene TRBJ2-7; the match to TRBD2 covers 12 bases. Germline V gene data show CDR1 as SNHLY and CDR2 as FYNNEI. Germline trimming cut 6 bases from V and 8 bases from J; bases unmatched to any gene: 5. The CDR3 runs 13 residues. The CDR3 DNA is TGTGCCAGCAGGACTAGCGGGGGTACTAAGCAGTACTTC. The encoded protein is CASRTSGGTKQYF.

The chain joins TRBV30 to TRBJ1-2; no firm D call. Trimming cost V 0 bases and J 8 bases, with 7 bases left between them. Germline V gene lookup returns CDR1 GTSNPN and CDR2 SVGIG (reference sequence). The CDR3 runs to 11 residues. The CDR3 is CAWSVLSGYTF. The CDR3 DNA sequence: TGTGCCTGGAGTGTACTCTCGGGCTACACCTTC. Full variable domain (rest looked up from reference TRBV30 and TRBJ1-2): SQTIHQWPATLVQPVGSPLSLECTVEGTSNPNLYWYRQAAGRGLQLLFYSVGIGQISSEVPQNLSASRPQDRQFILSSKKLLLSDSGFYLCAWSVLSGYTFGSGTRLTVV.

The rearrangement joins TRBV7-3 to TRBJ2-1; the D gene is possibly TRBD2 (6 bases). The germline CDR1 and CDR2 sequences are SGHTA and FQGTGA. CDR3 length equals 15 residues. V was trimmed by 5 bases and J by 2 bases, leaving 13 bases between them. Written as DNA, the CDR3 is TGTGCCAGCAGCCCGGACCCTAGCGCCTACAATGAGCAGTTCTTC. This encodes CASSPDPSAYNEQFF.

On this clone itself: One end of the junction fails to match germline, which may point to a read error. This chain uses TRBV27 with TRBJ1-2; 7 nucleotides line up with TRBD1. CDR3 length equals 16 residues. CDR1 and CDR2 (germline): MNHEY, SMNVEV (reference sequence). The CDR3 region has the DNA TGTGCCGGCAGTTCCCCCGGGACAGCAGCTAACTATGGCTACACCTTC. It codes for CAGSSPGTAANYGYTF.

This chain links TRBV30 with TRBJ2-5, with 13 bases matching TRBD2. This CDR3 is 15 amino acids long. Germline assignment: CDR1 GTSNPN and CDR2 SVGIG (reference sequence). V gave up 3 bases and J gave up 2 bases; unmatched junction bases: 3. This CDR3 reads CAWSLGLAGQETQYF. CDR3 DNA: TGTGCCTGGAGCTTGGGACTAGCGGGACAAGAGACCCAGTACTTC.

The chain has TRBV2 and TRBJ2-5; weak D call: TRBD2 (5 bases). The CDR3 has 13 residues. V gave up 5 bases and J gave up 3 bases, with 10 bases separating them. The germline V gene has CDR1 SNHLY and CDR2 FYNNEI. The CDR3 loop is CASSKTEEETQYF. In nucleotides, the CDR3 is TGTGCCAGCAGTAAGACGGAGGAAGAGACCCAGTACTTC.

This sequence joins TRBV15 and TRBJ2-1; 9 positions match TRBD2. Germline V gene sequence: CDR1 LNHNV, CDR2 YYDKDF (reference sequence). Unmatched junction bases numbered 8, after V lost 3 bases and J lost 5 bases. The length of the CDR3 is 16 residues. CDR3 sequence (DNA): TGTGCCACCAGCAGGACGGGACTAGCTCCTAACAATGAGCAGTTCTTC. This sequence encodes CATSRTGLAPNNEQFF.

The CDR3 spells CASSYNVGQSQETQYF. The CDR3 DNA reads TGTGCCAGCAGTTACAACGTCGGACAGTCCCAAGAGACCCAGTACTTC. V and J are TRBV6-5 and TRBJ2-5, with D tentatively TRBD1 (6 bases). The V end was cut by 2 bases, the J end by 1 base, with 14 bases between. CDR1 is MNHEY and CDR2 is SVGAGI in the germline V gene. The CDR3 contains 16 residues.

CDR3 DNA sequence: TGTGCCAGCAGTTCCGCCGGGACAGCCAACACCGGGGAGCTGTTTTTT. As protein: CASSSAGTANTGELFF. This sequence joins TRBV27 and TRBJ2-2; 7 bases are shared with TRBD1. The germline gives CDR1 MNHEY, CDR2 SMNVEV (reference sequence). The V segment lost 4 bases and the J segment 2 bases; nucleotides outside the gene matches: 7. This CDR3 spans 16 amino acids.

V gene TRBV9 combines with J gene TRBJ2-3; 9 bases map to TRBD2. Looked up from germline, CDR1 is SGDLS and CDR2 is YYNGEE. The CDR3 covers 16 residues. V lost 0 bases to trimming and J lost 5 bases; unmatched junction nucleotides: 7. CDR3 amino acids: CASSVVAGGQVDTQYF. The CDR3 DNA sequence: TGTGCCAGCAGCGTAGTTGCGGGGGGGCAGGTAGATACGCAGTATTTT.

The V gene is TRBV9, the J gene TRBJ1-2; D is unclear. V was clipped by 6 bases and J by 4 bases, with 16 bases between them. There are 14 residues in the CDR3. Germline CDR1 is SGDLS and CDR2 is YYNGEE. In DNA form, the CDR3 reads TGTGCCAGCACGGTCGGGCCCGGGGTCTATGGCTACACCTTC. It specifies CASTVGPGVYGYTF.